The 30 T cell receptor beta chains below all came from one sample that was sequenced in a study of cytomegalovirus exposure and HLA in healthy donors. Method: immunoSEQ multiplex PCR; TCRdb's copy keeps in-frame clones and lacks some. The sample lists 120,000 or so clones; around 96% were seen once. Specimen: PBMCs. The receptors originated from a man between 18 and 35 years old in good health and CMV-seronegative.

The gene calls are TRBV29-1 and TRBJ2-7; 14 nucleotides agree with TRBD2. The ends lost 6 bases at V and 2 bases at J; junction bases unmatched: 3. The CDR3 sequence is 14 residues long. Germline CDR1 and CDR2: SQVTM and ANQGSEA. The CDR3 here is CSVEGLAGAYEQYF. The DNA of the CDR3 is TGCAGCGTCGAGGGACTAGCGGGAGCCTACGAGCAGTACTTC.

The CDR3 sequence: CASSLPVRDYYGYTF. CDR3 nucleotide sequence: TGTGCCAGCTCACTACCCGTGAGGGATTACTATGGCTACACCTTC. The chain links TRBV18 to TRBJ1-2; D remains unclear. The CDR3 sequence is 15 residues long. Germline V gene data show CDR1 as KGHSH and CDR2 as LQKENI. The V end was cut by 4 bases, the J end by 3 bases, with 15 bases between.

The CDR3 region is CASSQDLQGGGFF. In DNA form, the CDR3 reads TGTGCCAGCAGCCAAGATCTACAGGGCGGCGGTTTCTTT. The rearrangement uses TRBV14 and TRBJ1-1; tentatively, D is TRBD1 (6 bases). CDR1 and CDR2 (germline): SGHDN, FVKESK. This CDR3 has 13 residues. V lost 0 bases, J lost 13 bases, and 15 bases lay in between.

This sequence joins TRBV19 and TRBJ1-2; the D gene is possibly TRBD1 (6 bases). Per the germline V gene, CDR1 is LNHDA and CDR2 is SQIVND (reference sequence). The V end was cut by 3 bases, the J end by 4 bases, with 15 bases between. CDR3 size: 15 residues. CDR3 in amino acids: CASSMNRAAGYGYTF. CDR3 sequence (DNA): TGTGCCAGTAGTATGAACAGGGCCGCCGGCTATGGCTACACCTTC.

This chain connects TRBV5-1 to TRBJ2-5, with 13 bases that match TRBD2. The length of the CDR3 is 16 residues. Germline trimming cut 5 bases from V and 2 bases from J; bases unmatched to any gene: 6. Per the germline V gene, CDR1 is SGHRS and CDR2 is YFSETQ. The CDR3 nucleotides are TGCGCCAGCAGTCGGGGACTAGCGGGACCACAAGAGACCCAGTACTTC. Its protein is CASSRGLAGPQETQYF.

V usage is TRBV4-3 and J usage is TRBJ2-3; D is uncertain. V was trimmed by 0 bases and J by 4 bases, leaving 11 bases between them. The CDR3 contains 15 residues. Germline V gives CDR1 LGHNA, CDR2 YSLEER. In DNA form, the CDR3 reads TGCGCCAGCAGCCAAGACTCCACTGGTCCAGATACGCAGTATTTT. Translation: CASSQDSTGPDTQYF.

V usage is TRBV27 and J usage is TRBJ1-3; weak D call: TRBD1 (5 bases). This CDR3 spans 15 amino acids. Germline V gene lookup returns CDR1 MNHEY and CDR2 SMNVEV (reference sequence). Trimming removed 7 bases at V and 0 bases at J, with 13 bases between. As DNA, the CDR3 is TGTGCCAGCAAATCGGACACCTTCTCTGGAAACACCATATATTTT. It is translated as CASKSDTFSGNTIYF.

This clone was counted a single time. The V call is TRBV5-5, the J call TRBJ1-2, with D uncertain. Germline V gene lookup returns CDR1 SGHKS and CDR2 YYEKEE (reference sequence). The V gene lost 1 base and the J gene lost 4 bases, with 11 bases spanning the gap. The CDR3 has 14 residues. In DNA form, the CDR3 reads TGTGCCAGCAGCTTGTGGCCGGAGAGCTATGGCTACACCTTC. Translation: CASSLWPESYGYTF.

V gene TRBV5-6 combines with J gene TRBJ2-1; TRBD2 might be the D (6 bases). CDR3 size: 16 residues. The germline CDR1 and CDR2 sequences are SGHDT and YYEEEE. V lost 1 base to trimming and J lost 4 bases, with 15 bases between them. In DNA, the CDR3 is TGTGCCAGCAGCTTGCAGGGAGCGGGTATTTACAATGAGCAGTTCTTC. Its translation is CASSLQGAGIYNEQFF. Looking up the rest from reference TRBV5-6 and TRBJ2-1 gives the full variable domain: DAGVTQSPTHLIKTRGQQVTLRCSPKSGHDTVSWYQQALGQGPQFIFQYYEEEERQRGNFPDRFSGHQFPNYSSELNVNALLLGDSALYLCASSLQGAGIYNEQFFGPGTRLTVL.

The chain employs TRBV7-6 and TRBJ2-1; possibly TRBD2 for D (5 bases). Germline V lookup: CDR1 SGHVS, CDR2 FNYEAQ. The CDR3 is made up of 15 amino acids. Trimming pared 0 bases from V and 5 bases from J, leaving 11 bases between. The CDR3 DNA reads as TGTGCCAGCAGCTTAGCGCGGAGGAAGGACAATGAGCAGTTCTTC. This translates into CASSLARRKDNEQFF.

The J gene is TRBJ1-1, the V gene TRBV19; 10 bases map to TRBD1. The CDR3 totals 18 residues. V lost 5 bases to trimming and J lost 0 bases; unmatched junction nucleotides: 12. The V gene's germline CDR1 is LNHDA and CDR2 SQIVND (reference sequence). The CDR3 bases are TGTGCCAGTAGTGGGGCCGGGACAGGGGACCAAATGAACACTGAAGCTTTCTTT. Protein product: CASSGAGTGDQMNTEAFF.

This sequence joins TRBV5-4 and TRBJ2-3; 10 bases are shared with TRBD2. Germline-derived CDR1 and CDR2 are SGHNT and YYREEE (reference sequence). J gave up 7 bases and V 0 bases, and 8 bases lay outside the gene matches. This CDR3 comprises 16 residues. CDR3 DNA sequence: TGTGCCAGCAGCTTGGCCAGAGCTAGCGGGAGAAATACGCAGTATTTT. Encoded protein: CASSLARASGRNTQYF.

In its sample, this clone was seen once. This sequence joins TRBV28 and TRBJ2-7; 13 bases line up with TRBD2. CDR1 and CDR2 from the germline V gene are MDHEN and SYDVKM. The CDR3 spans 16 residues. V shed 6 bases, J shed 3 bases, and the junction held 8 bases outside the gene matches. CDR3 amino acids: CASRGTSGKSFYEQYF. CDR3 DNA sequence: TGTGCCAGCAGAGGGACTAGCGGGAAATCCTTCTACGAGCAGTACTTC.

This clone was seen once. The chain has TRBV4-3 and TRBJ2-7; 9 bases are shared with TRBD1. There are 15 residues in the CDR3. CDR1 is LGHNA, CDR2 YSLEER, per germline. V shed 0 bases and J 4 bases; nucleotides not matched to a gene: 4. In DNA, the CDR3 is TGCGCCAGCAGCCAAGATGTGGGACAGGGATACGAGCAGTACTTC. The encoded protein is CASSQDVGQGYEQYF.

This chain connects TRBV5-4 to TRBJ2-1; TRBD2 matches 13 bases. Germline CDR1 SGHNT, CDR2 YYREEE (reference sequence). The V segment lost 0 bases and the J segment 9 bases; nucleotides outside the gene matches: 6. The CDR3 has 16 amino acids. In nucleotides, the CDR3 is TGTGCCAGCAGCTTGGCCAAACTAGCGGGAGGGGTTGAGCAGTTCTTC. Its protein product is CASSLAKLAGGVEQFF.

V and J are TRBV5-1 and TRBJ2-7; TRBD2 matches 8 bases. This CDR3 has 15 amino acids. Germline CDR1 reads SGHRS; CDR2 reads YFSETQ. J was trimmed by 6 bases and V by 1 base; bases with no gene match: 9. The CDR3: CASSLNSLAGFEQYF. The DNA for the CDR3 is TGCGCCAGCAGCTTGAATTCCCTAGCGGGTTTCGAGCAGTACTTC.

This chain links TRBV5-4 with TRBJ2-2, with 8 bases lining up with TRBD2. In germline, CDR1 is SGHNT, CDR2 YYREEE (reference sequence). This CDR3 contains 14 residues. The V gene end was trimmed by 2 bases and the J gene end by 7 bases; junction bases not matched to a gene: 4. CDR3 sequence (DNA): TGTGCCAGCAGCTTCGCGGGGGGCAACGGGGAGCTGTTTTTT. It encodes CASSFAGGNGELFF. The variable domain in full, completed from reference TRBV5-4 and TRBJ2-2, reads ETGVTQSPTHLIKTRGQQVTLRCSSQSGHNTVSWYQQALGQGPQFIFQYYREEENGRGNFPPRFSGLQFPNYSSELNVNALELDDSALYLCASSFAGGNGELFFGEGSRLTVL.

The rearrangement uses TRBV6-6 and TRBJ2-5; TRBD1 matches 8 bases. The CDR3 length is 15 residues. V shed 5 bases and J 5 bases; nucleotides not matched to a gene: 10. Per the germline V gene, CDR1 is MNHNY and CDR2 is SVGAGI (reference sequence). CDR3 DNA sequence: TGTGCCAGCAGTCCTGGGACAGGACTTCGGGAGACCCAGTACTTC. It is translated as CASSPGTGLRETQYF.

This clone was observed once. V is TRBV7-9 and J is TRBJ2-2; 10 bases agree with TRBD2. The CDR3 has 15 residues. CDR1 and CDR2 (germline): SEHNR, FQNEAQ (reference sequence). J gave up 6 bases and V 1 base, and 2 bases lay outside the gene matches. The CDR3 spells CASSLDSGRSGELFF. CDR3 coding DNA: TGTGCCAGCAGCTTAGATAGCGGGAGGTCCGGGGAGCTGTTTTTT.

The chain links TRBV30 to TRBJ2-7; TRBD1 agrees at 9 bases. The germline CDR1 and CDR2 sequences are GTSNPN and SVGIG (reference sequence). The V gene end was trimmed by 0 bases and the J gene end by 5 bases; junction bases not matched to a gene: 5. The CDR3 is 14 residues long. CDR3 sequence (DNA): TGTGCCTGGAGTGTTCACAGGGGGCCCAACGAGCAGTACTTC. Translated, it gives CAWSVHRGPNEQYF.

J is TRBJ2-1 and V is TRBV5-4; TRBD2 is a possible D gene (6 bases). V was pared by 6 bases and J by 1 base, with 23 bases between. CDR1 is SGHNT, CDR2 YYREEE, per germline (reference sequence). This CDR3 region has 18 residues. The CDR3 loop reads CASTPRGTLISSYNEQFF. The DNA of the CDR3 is TGTGCCAGCACCCCCCGCGGGACTCTAATTTCTTCCTACAATGAGCAGTTCTTC.

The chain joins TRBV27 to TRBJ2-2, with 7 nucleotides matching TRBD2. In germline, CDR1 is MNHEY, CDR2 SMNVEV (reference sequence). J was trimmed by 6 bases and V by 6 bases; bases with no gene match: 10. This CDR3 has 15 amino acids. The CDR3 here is CASSLGDGGAGELFF. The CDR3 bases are TGTGCCAGCAGCCTTGGTGATGGGGGGGCCGGGGAGCTGTTTTTT.

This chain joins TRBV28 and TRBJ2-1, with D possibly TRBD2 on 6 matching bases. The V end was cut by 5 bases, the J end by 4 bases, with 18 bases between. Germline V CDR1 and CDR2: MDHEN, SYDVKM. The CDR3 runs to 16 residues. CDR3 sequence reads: CASSLRDFDPYNEQFF. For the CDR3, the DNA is TGTGCCAGCAGTCTCCGGGACTTCGACCCGTACAATGAGCAGTTCTTC.

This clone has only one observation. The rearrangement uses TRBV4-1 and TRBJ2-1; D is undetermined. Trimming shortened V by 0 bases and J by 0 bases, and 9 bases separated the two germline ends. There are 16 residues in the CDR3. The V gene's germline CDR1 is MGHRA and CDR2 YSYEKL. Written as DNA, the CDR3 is TGCGCCAGCAGCCAAGATAGCCTTAGCTCCTACAATGAGCAGTTCTTC. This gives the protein CASSQDSLSSYNEQFF.

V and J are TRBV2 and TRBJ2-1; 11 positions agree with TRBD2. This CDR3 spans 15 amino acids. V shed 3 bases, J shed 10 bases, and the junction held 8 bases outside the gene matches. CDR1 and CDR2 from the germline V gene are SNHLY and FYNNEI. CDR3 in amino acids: CASSDGGRLAGEQFF. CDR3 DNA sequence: TGTGCCAGCAGTGATGGGGGTCGACTAGCGGGAGAGCAGTTCTTC.

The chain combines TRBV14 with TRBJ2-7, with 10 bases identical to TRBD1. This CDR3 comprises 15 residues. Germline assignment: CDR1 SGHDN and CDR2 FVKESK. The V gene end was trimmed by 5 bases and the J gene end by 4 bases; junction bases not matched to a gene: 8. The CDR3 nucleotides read TGTGCCAGCAGCTATCCCGGGACAGGGGCTTACGAGCAGTACTTC. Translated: CASSYPGTGAYEQYF.

CDR3 DNA: TGTGCCAGCAGCGCGGGGACTCTCCCCCGGGAGTACGAGCAGTACTTC. Protein product: CASSAGTLPREYEQYF. The V call is TRBV7-8, the J call TRBJ2-7, with D possibly TRBD2 on 6 matching bases. Germline lookup yields CDR1 SGHVS and CDR2 FQNEAQ. The CDR3 consists of 16 residues. The V gene lost 5 bases and the J gene lost 4 bases, with 21 bases spanning the gap. The full variable domain, its missing parts supplied by reference TRBV7-8 and TRBJ2-7, is GAGVSQSPRYKVAKRGQDVALRCDPISGHVSLFWYQQALGQGPEFLTYFQNEAQLDKSGLPSDRFFAERPEGSVSTLKIQRTQQEDSAVYLCASSAGTLPREYEQYFGPGTRLTVT.

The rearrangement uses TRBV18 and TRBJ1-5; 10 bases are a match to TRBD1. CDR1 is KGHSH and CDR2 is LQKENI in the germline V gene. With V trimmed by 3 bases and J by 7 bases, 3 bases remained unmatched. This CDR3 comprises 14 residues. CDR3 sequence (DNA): TGTGCCAGCTCACCGGGACAGGGGAACCAGCCCCAGCATTTT. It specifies CASSPGQGNQPQHF. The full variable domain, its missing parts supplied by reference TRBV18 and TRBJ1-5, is NAGVMQNPRHLVRRRGQEARLRCSPMKGHSHVYWYRQLPEEGLKFMVYLQKENIIDESGMPKERFSAEFPKEGPSILRIQQVVRGDSAAYFCASSPGQGNQPQHFGDGTRLSIL.

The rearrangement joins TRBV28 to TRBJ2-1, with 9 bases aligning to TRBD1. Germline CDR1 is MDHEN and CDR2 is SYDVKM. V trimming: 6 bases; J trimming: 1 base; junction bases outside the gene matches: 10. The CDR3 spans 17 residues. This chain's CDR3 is CASSPPPGTGSYNEQFF. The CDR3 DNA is TGTGCCAGCAGCCCTCCGCCCGGGACAGGGTCCTACAATGAGCAGTTCTTC. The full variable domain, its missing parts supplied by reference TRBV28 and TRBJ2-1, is DVKVTQSSRYLVKRTGEKVFLECVQDMDHENMFWYRQDPGLGLRLIYFSYDVKMKEKGDIPEGYSVSREKKERFSLILESASTNQTSMYLCASSPPPGTGSYNEQFFGPGTRLTVL.

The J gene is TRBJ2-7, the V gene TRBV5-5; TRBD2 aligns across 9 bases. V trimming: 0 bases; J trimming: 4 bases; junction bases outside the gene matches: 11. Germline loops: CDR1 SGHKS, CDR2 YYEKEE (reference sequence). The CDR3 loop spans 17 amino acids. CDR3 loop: CASSLAWNSGSGYEQYF. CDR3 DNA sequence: TGTGCCAGCAGCTTGGCCTGGAATAGCGGGAGTGGGTACGAGCAGTACTTC.